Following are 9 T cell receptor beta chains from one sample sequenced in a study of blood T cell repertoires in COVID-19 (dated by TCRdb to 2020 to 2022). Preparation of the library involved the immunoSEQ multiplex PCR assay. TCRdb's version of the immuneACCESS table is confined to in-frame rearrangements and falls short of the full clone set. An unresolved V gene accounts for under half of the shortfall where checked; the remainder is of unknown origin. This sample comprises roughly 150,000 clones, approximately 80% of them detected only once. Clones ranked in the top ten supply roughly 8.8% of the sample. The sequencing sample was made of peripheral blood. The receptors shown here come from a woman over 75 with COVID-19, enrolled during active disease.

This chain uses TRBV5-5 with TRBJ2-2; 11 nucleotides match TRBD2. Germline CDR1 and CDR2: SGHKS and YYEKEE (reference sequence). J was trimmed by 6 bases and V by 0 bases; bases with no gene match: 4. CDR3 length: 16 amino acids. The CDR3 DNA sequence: TGTGCCAGCAGCTTGGTAGCGGGAGGGCCCCCCGGGGAGCTGTTTTTT. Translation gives CASSLVAGGPPGELFF.

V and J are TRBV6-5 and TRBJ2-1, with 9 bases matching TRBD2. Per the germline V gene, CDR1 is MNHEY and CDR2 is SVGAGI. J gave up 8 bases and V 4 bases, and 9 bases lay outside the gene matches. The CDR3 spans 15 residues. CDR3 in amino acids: CASSFGAGGPYEQFF. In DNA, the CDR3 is TGTGCCAGCAGTTTCGGTGCGGGAGGGCCGTATGAGCAGTTCTTC.

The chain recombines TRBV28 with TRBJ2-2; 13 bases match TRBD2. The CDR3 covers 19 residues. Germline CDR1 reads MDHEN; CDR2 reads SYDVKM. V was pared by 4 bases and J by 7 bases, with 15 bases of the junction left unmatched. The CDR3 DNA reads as TGTGCCAGCAGTTCTAGACTAGCGGGAGGTGCTCTTACAATCGGGGAGCTGTTTTTT. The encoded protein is CASSSRLAGGALTIGELFF.

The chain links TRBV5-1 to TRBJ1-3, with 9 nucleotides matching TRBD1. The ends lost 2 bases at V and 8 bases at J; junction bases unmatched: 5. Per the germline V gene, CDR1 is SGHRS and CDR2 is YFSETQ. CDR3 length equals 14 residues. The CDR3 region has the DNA TGCGCCAGCAGCTTACAACAGGGGGCAGACACCATATATTTT. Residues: CASSLQQGADTIYF.

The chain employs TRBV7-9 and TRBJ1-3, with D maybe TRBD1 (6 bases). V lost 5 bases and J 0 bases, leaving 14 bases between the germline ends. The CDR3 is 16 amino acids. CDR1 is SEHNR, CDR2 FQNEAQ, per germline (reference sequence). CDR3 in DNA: TGTGCCAGCAGCGTGACAGGTGGGGTCTCTGGAAACACCATATATTTT. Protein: CASSVTGGVSGNTIYF.

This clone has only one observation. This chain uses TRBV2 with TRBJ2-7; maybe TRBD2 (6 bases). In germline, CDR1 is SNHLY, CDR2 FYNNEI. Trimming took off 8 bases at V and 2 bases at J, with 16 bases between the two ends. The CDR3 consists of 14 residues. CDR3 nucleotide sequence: TGTGCCAGCCGGTTTGGGGGGAGTACCTACGAGCAGTACTTC. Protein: CASRFGGSTYEQYF.

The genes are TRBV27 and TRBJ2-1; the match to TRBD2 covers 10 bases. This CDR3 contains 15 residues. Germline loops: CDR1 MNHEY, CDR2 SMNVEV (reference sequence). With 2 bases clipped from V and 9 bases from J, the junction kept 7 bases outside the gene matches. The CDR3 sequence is CASSLLASGGFEQFF. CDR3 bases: TGTGCCAGCAGTTTACTGGCTAGCGGGGGTTTTGAGCAGTTCTTC.

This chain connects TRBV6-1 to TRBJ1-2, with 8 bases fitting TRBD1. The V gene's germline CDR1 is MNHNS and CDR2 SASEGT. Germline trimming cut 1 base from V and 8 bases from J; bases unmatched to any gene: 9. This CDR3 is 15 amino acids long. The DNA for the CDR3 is TGTGCCAGCAGTGAAGGGGCAGGGGGCTTAAAGGGCTACACCTTC. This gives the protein CASSEGAGGLKGYTF.

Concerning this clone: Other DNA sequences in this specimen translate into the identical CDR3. In nucleotides, the CDR3 is TGTGCCAGCAGCCCCCGCAGTAACTACAATGAGCAGTTCTTC. Translation: CASSPRSNYNEQFF. The chain links TRBV7-9 to TRBJ2-1; D remains ambiguous. The CDR3 extends over 14 amino acids. Germline CDR1 SEHNR, CDR2 FQNEAQ (reference sequence). The germline V and J ends were trimmed by 5 bases and 3 bases, with 11 bases remaining between them.